This TCR beta chain comes out of a study of cytomegalovirus exposure and HLA in healthy donors. PCR amplification relied on 60 Vbeta primers (plus 13 Jbeta primers). TCRdb's table, derived via immunoSEQ multiplex PCR, lists solely in-frame clones and lacks some. The data show approximately 160,000 clones, over 75% seen once. J gave up 2 bases and V 2 bases, and 4 bases lay outside the gene matches. The CDR3 has 14 amino acids. Germline V gene lookup returns CDR1 SGDLS and CDR2 YYNGEE. As to this clone: Its antigen is unknown.

Study-level results: Most CMV-associated TCR beta chains appeared HLA-restricted in a later analysis. In a later analysis, TCR beta V- and J-gene trimming was associated with a missense DCLRE1C variant. An analysis that was carried out later associated 17,000 or so TCR beta sequences with HLA alleles at 0.05 false discovery rate.

This rearrangement joins TRBV9 to TRBJ2-7, with 7 positions matching TRBD2. Sequenced sample: PBMCs. This TCR was recovered from a man under 40 in good health and CMV-seropositive. CDR3 amino acids: CASSVGGSAYEQYF. CDR3 coding DNA: TGTGCCAGCAGCGTGGGAGGGTCCGCCTACGAGCAGTACTTC. Looking up the rest from reference TRBV9 and TRBJ2-7 gives the full variable domain: DSGVTQTPKHLITATGQRVTLRCSPRSGDLSVYWYQQSLDQGLQFLIQYYNGEERAKGNILERFSAQQFPDLHSELNLSSLELGDSALYFCASSVGGSAYEQYFGPGTRLTVT.